Listed here are 2 T cell receptor beta chains from one sample, sequenced in a study of shared clonotypes between healthy human individuals. The assay was immunoSEQ multiplex PCR, and TCRdb's table has in-frame clones only and misses some. The sample includes about 2.3 million clones, around 93% of them seen just once. The sequenced sample was naive CD4+ T cells from PBMCs. Subset noted: CD45RA+ positively selected. All receptors derive from a man between 18 and 35 years old in good health. Some clones in this sample may be carry-over from other donors' samples.

The V gene is TRBV28, the J gene TRBJ1-2, with TRBD1 identical over 7 bases. Germline CDR1 reads MDHEN; CDR2 reads SYDVKM. The J segment lost 10 bases and the V segment lost 5 bases, leaving 13 bases of the junction unmatched. CDR3 length equals 14 residues. The chain's CDR3 is CASSQTWDSRSYTF. CDR3 sequence (DNA): TGTGCCAGCAGTCAAACCTGGGACAGCCGTTCCTACACCTTC.

The chain joins TRBV28 to TRBJ1-2; D gene uncertain. Germline CDR1 reads MDHEN; CDR2 reads SYDVKM. The CDR3 contains 14 residues. Trimming left V 5 bases short and J 6 bases short, with 16 bases between. CDR3 in DNA: TGTGCCAGCAGTCCCTCAGGAGTTGTCGATGGCTACACCTTC. This codes for CASSPSGVVDGYTF.